This TCR beta chain was recorded in a study of CD8+ T cells in alopecia areata. Study details: The authors scored treated patients' severity by affected scalp percentage. Study results and caveats: Resident alphabeta T-cell populations of normal skin are likewise subject to sequencing in scalp samples.

CDR3 length equals 13 residues. Germline CDR1 and CDR2: SNHLY and FYNNEI. Unmatched junction bases numbered 6, after V lost 5 bases and J lost 8 bases. Points on this clone: Its antigen remains unknown.

Isolated RNA was reverse transcribed into cDNA used as the sequencing template. Generated by immunoSEQ multiplex PCR, the TCRdb table keeps only in-frame clones and is missing some. This sample carries approximately 100,000 clones, approximately 63% of them seen once, and the ten largest clones take 15% to 20%. Treatment described: oral pan-JAK inhibitor, 5-10 mg twice daily. The sample in question was CD8+ T cells sorted from blood, obtained at roughly week 55, from a patient treated with tofacitinib. This chain connects TRBV2 to TRBJ1-2; 9 bases line up with TRBD1. The receptor was isolated from a human donor with alopecia areata. The CDR3 sequence is CASSTTGGWGYTF. In DNA, the CDR3 is TGTGCCAGCAGTACCACAGGGGGCTGGGGCTACACCTTC.